The T cell receptor (beta chain) described here comes from a study of PD-1 blockade in classical Hodgkin lymphoma. Study-level information: Intravenous delivery of nivolumab at 3 mg/kg to patients occurred every 2 weeks.

Points from the study as a whole: While CD8+ TCR diversity did not rise significantly by C4D1, CD4+ TCR diversity did. Newly diagnosed patients and complete responders had comparable diversity at baseline. Diminished baseline TCR diversity has been reported in newly diagnosed patients relative to healthy donors.

Sequenced by immunoSEQ multiplex PCR; TCRdb stores in-frame clones only, minus some. The sample holds 9,900 or so clones; approximately 80% are singletons and the top ten take approximately 35%. All the patients suffered relapse after autologous stem cell transplantation, and brentuximab vedotin exposure differed. The CDR3 is 13 amino acids. V lost 5 bases and J 5 bases, leaving 13 bases between the germline ends. Germline V gene lookup returns CDR1 MNHEY and CDR2 SVGAGI. On this clone itself: The antigen is not known.

The sequencing here drew on peripheral blood mononuclear cells (PBMCs), taken before the second cycle of nivolumab. The TCR was taken from a human donor with classical Hodgkin lymphoma. V and J are TRBV6-5 and TRBJ2-7, with D tentatively TRBD2 (6 bases). CDR3 DNA: TGTGCCAGCAGTCCCGGAGGGGCCCACGAGCAGTACTTC. Residues: CASSPGGAHEQYF.